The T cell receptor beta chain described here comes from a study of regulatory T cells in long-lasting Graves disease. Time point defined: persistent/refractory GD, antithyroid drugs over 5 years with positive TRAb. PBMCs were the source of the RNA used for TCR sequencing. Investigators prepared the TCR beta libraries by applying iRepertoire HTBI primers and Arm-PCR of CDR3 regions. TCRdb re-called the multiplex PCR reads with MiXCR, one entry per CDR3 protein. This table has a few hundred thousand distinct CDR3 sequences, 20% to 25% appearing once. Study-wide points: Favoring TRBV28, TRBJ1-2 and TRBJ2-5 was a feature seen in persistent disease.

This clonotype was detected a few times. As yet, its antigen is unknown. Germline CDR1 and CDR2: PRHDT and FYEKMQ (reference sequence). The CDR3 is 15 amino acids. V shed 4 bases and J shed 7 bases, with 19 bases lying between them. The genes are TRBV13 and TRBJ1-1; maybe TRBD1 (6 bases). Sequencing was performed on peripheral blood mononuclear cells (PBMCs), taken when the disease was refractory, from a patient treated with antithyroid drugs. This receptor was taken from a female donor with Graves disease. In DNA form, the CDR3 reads TGTGCCAGCAGCTCTGCTAATGAAGGACAGCTTGAAGCTTTCTTT. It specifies CASSSANEGQLEAFF.